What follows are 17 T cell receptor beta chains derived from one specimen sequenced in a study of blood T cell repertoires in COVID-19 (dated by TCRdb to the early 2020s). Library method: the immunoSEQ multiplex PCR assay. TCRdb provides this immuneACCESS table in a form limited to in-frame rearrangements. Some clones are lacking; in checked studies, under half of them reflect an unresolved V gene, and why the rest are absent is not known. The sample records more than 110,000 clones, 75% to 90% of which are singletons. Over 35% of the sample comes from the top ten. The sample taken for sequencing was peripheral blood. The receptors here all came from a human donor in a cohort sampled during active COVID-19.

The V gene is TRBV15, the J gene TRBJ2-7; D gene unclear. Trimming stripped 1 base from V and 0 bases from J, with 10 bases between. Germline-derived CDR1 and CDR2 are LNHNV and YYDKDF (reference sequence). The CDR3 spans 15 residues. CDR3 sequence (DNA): TGTGCCACCAGCAGAGCCCCAGTCTCCTCCTACGAGCAGTACTTC. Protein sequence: CATSRAPVSSYEQYF.

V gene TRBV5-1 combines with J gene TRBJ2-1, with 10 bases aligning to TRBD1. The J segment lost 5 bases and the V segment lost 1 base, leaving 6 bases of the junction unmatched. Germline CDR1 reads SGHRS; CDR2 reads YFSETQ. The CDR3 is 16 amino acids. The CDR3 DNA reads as TGCGCCAGCAGCTTGAGACTGGGACAGGGGCACAATGAGCAGTTCTTC. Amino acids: CASSLRLGQGHNEQFF.

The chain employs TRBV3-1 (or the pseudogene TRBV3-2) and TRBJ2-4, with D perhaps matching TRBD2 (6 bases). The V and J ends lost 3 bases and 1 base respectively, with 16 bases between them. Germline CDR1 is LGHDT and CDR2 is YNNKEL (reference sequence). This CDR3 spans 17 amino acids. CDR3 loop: CASSHTSRGVAKNIQYF. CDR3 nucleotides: TGTGCCAGCAGCCACACCTCCCGCGGGGTGGCCAAAAACATTCAGTACTTC.

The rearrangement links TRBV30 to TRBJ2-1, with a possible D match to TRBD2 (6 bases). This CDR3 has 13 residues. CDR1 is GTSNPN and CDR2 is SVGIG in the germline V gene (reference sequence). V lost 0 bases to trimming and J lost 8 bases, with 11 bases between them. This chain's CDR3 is CAWSVLGGDEQFF. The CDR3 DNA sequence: TGTGCCTGGAGTGTACTCGGAGGGGATGAGCAGTTCTTC.

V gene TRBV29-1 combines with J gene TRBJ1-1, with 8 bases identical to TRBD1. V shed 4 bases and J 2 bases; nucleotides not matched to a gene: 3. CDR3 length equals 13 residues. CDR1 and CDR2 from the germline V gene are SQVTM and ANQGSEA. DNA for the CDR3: TGCAGCGTTGCGGCAGGGGGCAACACTGAAGCTTTCTTT. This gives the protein CSVAAGGNTEAFF.

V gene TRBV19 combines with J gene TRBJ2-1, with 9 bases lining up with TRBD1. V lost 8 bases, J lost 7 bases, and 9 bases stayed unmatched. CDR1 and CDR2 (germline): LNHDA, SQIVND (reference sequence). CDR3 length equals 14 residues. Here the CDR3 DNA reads TGTGCCAGTCACCGGGACAGGGACATGAATGAGCAGTTCTTC. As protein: CASHRDRDMNEQFF.

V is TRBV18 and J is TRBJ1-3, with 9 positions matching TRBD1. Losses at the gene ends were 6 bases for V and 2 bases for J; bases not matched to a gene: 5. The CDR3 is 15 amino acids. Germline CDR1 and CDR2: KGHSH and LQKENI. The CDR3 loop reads CASSPGTGPGNTIYF. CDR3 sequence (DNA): TGTGCCAGCTCTCCCGGGACAGGGCCTGGAAACACCATATATTTT.

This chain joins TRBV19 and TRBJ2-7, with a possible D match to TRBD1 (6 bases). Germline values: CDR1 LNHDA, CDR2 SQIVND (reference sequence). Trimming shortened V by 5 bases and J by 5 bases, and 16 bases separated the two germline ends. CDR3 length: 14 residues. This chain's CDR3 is CASSVGPTGNEQYF. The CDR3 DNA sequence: TGTGCCAGTAGTGTGGGTCCAACAGGGAACGAGCAGTACTTC.

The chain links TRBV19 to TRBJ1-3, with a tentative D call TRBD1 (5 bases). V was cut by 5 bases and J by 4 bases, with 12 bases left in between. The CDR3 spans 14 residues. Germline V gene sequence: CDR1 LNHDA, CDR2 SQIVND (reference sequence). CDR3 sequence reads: CASSPLGPGNTIYF. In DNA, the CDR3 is TGTGCCAGTAGTCCCCTGGGGCCCGGAAACACCATATATTTT.

As DNA, the CDR3 is TGTGCCAGCAGCTTAGGGCAGGGGATAGGCACTGAAGCTTTCTTT. Translation gives CASSLGQGIGTEAFF. The chain combines TRBV7-2 with TRBJ1-1, with a weak D call TRBD1 (6 bases). Trimming pared 1 base from V and 4 bases from J, leaving 13 bases between. CDR1 and CDR2 (germline): SGHTA, FQGNSA. This CDR3 has 15 residues.

The CDR3 bases are TGTGCCAGCAACCCGGACAGGAACTATGGCTACACCTTC. This sequence encodes CASNPDRNYGYTF. The chain links TRBV7-2 to TRBJ1-2; TRBD1 aligns across 7 bases. This CDR3 is 13 amino acids long. Per germline, CDR1 SGHTA and CDR2 FQGNSA. V gave up 7 bases and J gave up 2 bases; unmatched junction bases: 4.

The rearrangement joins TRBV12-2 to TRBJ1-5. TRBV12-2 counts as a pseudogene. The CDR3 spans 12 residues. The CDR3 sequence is CASRLAREPQHF. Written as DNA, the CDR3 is TGTGCAAGTCGCTTAGCCCGGGAGCCCCAGCATTTT.

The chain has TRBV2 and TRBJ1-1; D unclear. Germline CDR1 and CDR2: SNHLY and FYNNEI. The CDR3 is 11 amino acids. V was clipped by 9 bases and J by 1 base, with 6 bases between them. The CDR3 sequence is CASSQNTEAFF. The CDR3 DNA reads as TGTGCCAGTTCCCAGAACACTGAAGCTTTCTTT.

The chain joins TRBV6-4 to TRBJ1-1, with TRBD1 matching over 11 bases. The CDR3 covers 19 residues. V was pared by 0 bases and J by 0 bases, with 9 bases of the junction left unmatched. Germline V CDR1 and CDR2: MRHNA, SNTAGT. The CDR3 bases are TGTGCCAGCAGTGACTCAGTCCGGGACAGGGGGGGTATGAACACTGAAGCTTTCTTT. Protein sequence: CASSDSVRDRGGMNTEAFF.

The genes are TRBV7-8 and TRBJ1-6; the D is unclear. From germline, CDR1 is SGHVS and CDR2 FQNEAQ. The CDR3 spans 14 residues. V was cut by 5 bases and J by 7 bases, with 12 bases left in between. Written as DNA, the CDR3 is TGTGCCAGCAGCATTTCCGGTCAAAATTCACCCCTCCACTTT. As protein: CASSISGQNSPLHF.

The CDR3 sequence: CASSDGTPTGANVLTF. CDR3 nucleotides: TGTGCCAGCAGCGACGGGACACCAACTGGGGCCAACGTCCTGACTTTC. V and J are TRBV9 and TRBJ2-6; possibly TRBD1 for D (6 bases). The V and J ends lost 3 bases and 2 bases respectively, with 12 bases between them. This CDR3 contains 16 residues. Looked up from germline, CDR1 is SGDLS and CDR2 is YYNGEE.

CDR3 region: CASSIQLGRTGGTQYF. Written as DNA, the CDR3 is TGTGCCAGTAGTATCCAGCTGGGTCGAACGGGAGGTACGCAGTATTTT. The genes are TRBV19 and TRBJ2-3; 7 nucleotides match TRBD2. V was pared by 3 bases and J by 8 bases, with 14 bases of the junction left unmatched. The CDR3 has 16 amino acids. The V gene's germline CDR1 is LNHDA and CDR2 SQIVND (reference sequence).